The 25 T cell receptor beta chains below come from one sample, sequenced in a study of lymphopenia after photon versus proton radiotherapy (dated by TCRdb to the late 2010s). Receptor amplification or capture employed the immunoSEQ multiplex PCR assay. Here the immuneACCESS table is served through TCRdb, limited to in-frame sequences with V and J called. Missing clones are a known gap in these copies; in checked studies unresolved V genes cover under half, and the rest lacks a known reason. The table for this sample lists under 20,000 clones; roughly 90% of them were counted only once. The ten biggest clones cover over 1.5% of the sample. Sequencing used peripheral blood, obtained from a patient treated with photon-based radiotherapy. The receptors stem from a woman aged 40 to 50 with cholangiocarcinoma.

This rearrangement joins TRBV5-4 to TRBJ2-6; the D is unclear. CDR1 is SGHNT and CDR2 is YYREEE in the germline V gene (reference sequence). CDR3 size: 14 residues. The V gene lost 0 bases and the J gene lost 6 bases, with 7 bases spanning the gap. This CDR3 is CASSLGPQANVLTF. CDR3 sequence (DNA): TGTGCCAGCAGCTTGGGGCCCCAGGCCAACGTCCTGACTTTC.

This clone was detected a few times. This chain connects TRBV9 to TRBJ1-5, with D possibly matching TRBD1 (5 bases). V gave up 3 bases and J gave up 9 bases, with 10 bases separating them. This CDR3 is 12 amino acids long. The germline V gene has CDR1 SGDLS and CDR2 YYNGEE. The CDR3 nucleotides are TGTGCCAGCAGCGCGGGGAGGGGGCCCCAGCATTTT. Translating gives CASSAGRGPQHF.

The chain carries TRBV20-1 and TRBJ1-1; no reliable D call. CDR1 DFQATT and CDR2 SNEGSKA come from the germline V gene (reference sequence). The CDR3 loop spans 11 amino acids. CDR3 nucleotides: TGCCACGGCGGACGGTCCGGTGAAGCTTTCTTT. Its protein product is CHGGRSGEAFF.

The chain joins TRBV2 to TRBJ2-7, with no clear D. The CDR3 runs to 17 residues. Trimming stripped 1 base from V and 2 bases from J, with 18 bases between. CDR1 is SNHLY, CDR2 FYNNEI, per germline. CDR3 amino acids: CASSEGVFDGYTYEQYF. CDR3 sequence (DNA): TGTGCCAGCAGTGAAGGAGTTTTCGACGGGTATACCTACGAGCAGTACTTC.

The chain links TRBV7-9 to TRBJ2-5, with D perhaps TRBD2 (5 bases). V was trimmed by 5 bases and J by 4 bases, leaving 20 bases between them. Germline values: CDR1 SEHNR, CDR2 FQNEAQ (reference sequence). This CDR3 has 16 amino acids. CDR3 sequence reads: CASSPMGSPRAETQYF. In nucleotides, the CDR3 is TGTGCCAGCAGCCCTATGGGCTCTCCGAGGGCAGAGACCCAGTACTTC.

This clone occurred a few times. In DNA, the CDR3 is TGTGCCAGCAGGGGGAACACTGAAGCTTTCTTT. Translating gives CASRGNTEAFF. J is TRBJ1-1 and V is TRBV28; D is uncertain. The V end lost 6 bases, the J end lost 1 base, and 3 bases lay between the germline ends. The CDR3 runs 11 residues. Germline lookup yields CDR1 MDHEN and CDR2 SYDVKM. The full variable domain, its missing parts supplied by reference TRBV28 and TRBJ1-1, is DVKVTQSSRYLVKRTGEKVFLECVQDMDHENMFWYRQDPGLGLRLIYFSYDVKMKEKGDIPEGYSVSREKKERFSLILESASTNQTSMYLCASRGNTEAFFGQGTRLTVV.

This chain connects TRBV29-1 to TRBJ2-1; D remains ambiguous. Trimming removed 7 bases at V and 2 bases at J, with 9 bases between. Germline CDR1 SQVTM, CDR2 ANQGSEA. The CDR3 runs 12 residues. CDR3 in amino acids: CSAHPTYNEQFF. The CDR3 DNA follows: TGCAGCGCCCATCCTACCTACAATGAGCAGTTCTTC.

The chain uses TRBV30 and TRBJ1-1, with a tentative D call TRBD1 (5 bases). This CDR3 is 13 amino acids long. V lost 0 bases to trimming and J lost 4 bases, with 9 bases between them. Germline CDR1 reads GTSNPN; CDR2 reads SVGIG (reference sequence). CDR3 in DNA: TGTGCCTGGAGTGTCACAGGATTCACTGAAGCTTTCTTT. Its translation: CAWSVTGFTEAFF.

This clone appeared once. The J gene is TRBJ2-5, the V gene TRBV5-6; D is uncertain. The CDR3 length is 12 residues. CDR1 SGHDT and CDR2 YYEEEE come from the germline V gene. Trimming removed 3 bases from V and 5 bases from J, with 8 bases in between. In nucleotides, the CDR3 is TGTGCCAGCAGCTCGTATTTGGAGACCCAGTACTTC. Translation gives CASSSYLETQYF.

V is TRBV6-1 and J is TRBJ2-3; no clear D gene. Trimming removed 10 bases from V and 0 bases from J, with 11 bases in between. Looked up from germline, CDR1 is MNHNS and CDR2 is SASEGT. CDR3 length: 13 amino acids. CDR3 protein: CATNTGSTDTQYF. The CDR3 DNA sequence: TGTGCCACCAACACCGGGAGCACAGATACGCAGTATTTT.

The chain combines TRBV5-4 with TRBJ2-7; D perhaps matches TRBD1 (6 bases). The V gene lost 0 bases and the J gene lost 5 bases, with 15 bases spanning the gap. Germline CDR1 reads SGHNT; CDR2 reads YYREEE (reference sequence). This CDR3 has 15 amino acids. CDR3 amino acids: CASSLGRDKSHEQYF. The CDR3, as DNA: TGTGCCAGCAGCTTGGGTCGGGACAAATCCCACGAGCAGTACTTC.

The rearrangement uses TRBV13 and TRBJ1-1, with 7 positions matching TRBD1. V was pared by 5 bases and J by 8 bases, with 8 bases of the junction left unmatched. The CDR3 is 13 residues long. Germline V gives CDR1 PRHDT, CDR2 FYEKMQ (reference sequence). CDR3 residues: CASSPVDREEAFF. The CDR3 DNA is TGTGCCAGCAGCCCTGTTGACAGGGAAGAAGCTTTCTTT.

V is TRBV11-1 and J is TRBJ1-1; D gene uncertain. There are 14 residues in the CDR3. CDR1 and CDR2 (germline): SGHAT, FQDESV (reference sequence). Trimming removed 5 bases at V and 1 base at J, with 11 bases between. The CDR3 DNA is TGTGCCAGCAGCCCTCGTGGTGGGAACACTGAAGCTTTCTTT. It specifies CASSPRGGNTEAFF.

This chain uses TRBV7-3 with TRBJ2-7; weak D call: TRBD1 (6 bases). Trimming cost V 2 bases and J 0 bases, with 20 bases left between them. The germline CDR1 and CDR2 sequences are SGHTA and FQGTGA. The CDR3 totals 18 residues. This CDR3 is CASSLYKGEGVDSYEQYF. CDR3 DNA: TGTGCCAGCAGCTTATATAAGGGGGAAGGGGTTGACTCCTACGAGCAGTACTTC.

The chain carries TRBV18 and TRBJ2-7; D call uncertain. Trimming took 2 bases from V and 4 from J, leaving 6 bases between them. This CDR3 is built from 12 residues. Per germline, CDR1 KGHSH and CDR2 LQKENI. The CDR3 nucleotides read TGTGCCAGCTCACCAACGGGTTACGAGCAGTACTTC. As protein: CASSPTGYEQYF.

The chain combines TRBV11-2 with TRBJ2-5, with a weak D call TRBD2 (5 bases). The CDR3 has 15 residues. V lost 1 base to trimming and J lost 0 bases, with 9 bases between them. In germline, CDR1 is SGHAT, CDR2 FQNNGV. This chain's CDR3 is CASSLVGADQETQYF. The CDR3 DNA sequence: TGTGCCAGCAGCTTAGTCGGAGCGGACCAAGAGACCCAGTACTTC.

CDR3 amino acids: CASSPSGQSGYTF. The CDR3 coding sequence is TGTGCCAGCAGCCCAAGTGGGCAGTCCGGCTACACCTTC. The chain links TRBV6-1 to TRBJ1-2; D gene uncertain. The CDR3 loop spans 13 amino acids. V gave up 6 bases and J gave up 8 bases, with 16 bases separating them. Germline V gene data show CDR1 as MNHNS and CDR2 as SASEGT.

The rearrangement uses TRBV6-1 and TRBJ1-5; D is unclear. Trimming took off 4 bases at V and 1 base at J, with 11 bases between the two ends. There are 15 residues in the CDR3. Germline-derived CDR1 and CDR2 are MNHNS and SASEGT. The CDR3 DNA reads TGTGCCAGCAGTGTAGATCGCATAAGCAATCAGCCCCAGCATTTT. Protein: CASSVDRISNQPQHF.

V and J are TRBV5-1 and TRBJ2-5; D may be TRBD1 (5 bases). V shed 0 bases and J shed 4 bases, with 7 bases lying between them. The CDR3 is 13 amino acids. The germline gives CDR1 SGHRS, CDR2 YFSETQ. The CDR3, as DNA: TGCGCCAGCAGCTTGGGGCAGGGAGAGACCCAGTACTTC. Translated, it gives CASSLGQGETQYF.

The chain uses TRBV2 and TRBJ1-3, with 10 bases lining up with TRBD1. CDR1 and CDR2 (germline): SNHLY, FYNNEI. The length of the CDR3 is 16 residues. V was clipped by 6 bases and J by 3 bases; unmatched bases: 8. The CDR3 DNA sequence: TGTGCCAGCAGACCGGACAGGGGGTTGATTGGAAACACCATATATTTT. Its translation is CASRPDRGLIGNTIYF.

J is TRBJ2-7 and V is TRBV2, with TRBD1 as a possible D gene (5 bases). The CDR3 sequence is 13 residues long. Germline V gene data show CDR1 as SNHLY and CDR2 as FYNNEI. Trimming left V 4 bases short and J 3 bases short, with 10 bases between. The CDR3 is CASSVRQIYEQYF. For the CDR3, the DNA is TGTGCCAGCAGTGTTCGACAGATCTACGAGCAGTACTTC.

This clone was observed once. This chain links TRBV2 with TRBJ1-2; D not resolved. CDR1 and CDR2 from the germline V gene are SNHLY and FYNNEI. V was shortened by 4 bases and J by 3 bases, with 12 bases between the two germline ends. The CDR3 is 14 residues long. The CDR3 DNA reads TGTGCCAGCAGTGTCCAAGACACTTACTATGGCTACACCTTC. This gives the protein CASSVQDTYYGYTF. Complete variable domain (other parts from reference TRBV2 and TRBJ1-2): EPEVTQTPSHQVTQMGQEVILRCVPISNHLYFYWYRQILGQKVEFLVSFYNNEISEKSEIFDDQFSVERPDGSNFTLKIRSTKLEDSAMYFCASSVQDTYYGYTFGSGTRLTVV.

This clone was seen more than once but under ten times. The chain has TRBV5-1 and TRBJ1-1; TRBD1 agrees at 10 bases. V shed 0 bases, J shed 3 bases, and the junction held 5 bases outside the gene matches. This CDR3 is built from 16 residues. CDR1 SGHRS and CDR2 YFSETQ come from the germline V gene. The CDR3 sequence: CASSLGGQGLDTEAFF. DNA of the CDR3: TGCGCCAGCAGCTTGGGGGGACAGGGGCTGGACACTGAAGCTTTCTTT.

The rearrangement links TRBV7-9 to TRBJ1-2; D uncertain. The CDR3 sequence is 14 residues long. CDR1 and CDR2 (germline): SEHNR, FQNEAQ (reference sequence). Trimming took off 0 bases at V and 5 bases at J, with 10 bases between the two ends. This CDR3 is CASSLAGKEYGYTF. The CDR3, as DNA: TGTGCCAGCAGCTTAGCGGGCAAGGAGTATGGCTACACCTTC.

The V call is TRBV10-1, the J call TRBJ2-7, with 7 bases that match TRBD1. With 3 bases clipped from V and 2 bases from J, the junction kept 7 bases outside the gene matches. Germline lookup yields CDR1 WNHNN and CDR2 SYGVQD (reference sequence). The CDR3 is 15 amino acids. The CDR3 DNA sequence: TGCGCCAGCAGTGAACAACAGGGGAATCCCTACGAGCAGTACTTC. It yields the protein CASSEQQGNPYEQYF.